This note documents a single T cell receptor (beta chain) sequence. No antigen is known for it. Libraries were prepared by immunoSEQ multiplex PCR; TCRdb keeps only in-frame clonotypes and omits some of them. Among 45,000 to 65,000 clones listed, about 81% were seen once. These data come from a study of OX40 agonist ivuxolimab in advanced cancers. The overall study: Ivuxolimab, an agonist antibody against OX40 (CD134), was given to patients. Enrolled patients in dose escalation had cancers that were hepatocellular carcinoma, melanoma, renal cell or head and neck cancer. Study-level points and caveats: The study did not work out the antigen specificity of the expanded peripheral T cells. The 0.1-3.0 mg/kg partial responders had among the lowest clonal expansion.

This TCR came from an adult with an advanced solid tumor such as melanoma, head and neck, liver or kidney cancer. The material was CD4+ or CD8+ T cells sorted from blood, obtained in a trial of the OX40 agonist ivuxolimab.

CDR3 amino acids: CASSPTGEGYTF. The CDR3 DNA sequence: TGTGCCAGCTCACCTACAGGGGAGGGCTACACCTTC. This chain connects TRBV18 to TRBJ1-2; 7 nucleotides align to TRBD1. Germline loops: CDR1 KGHSH, CDR2 LQKENI. The CDR3 loop spans 12 amino acids. Trimming at V came to 3 bases and at J to 8 bases, leaving 3 bases not matched to a gene.